This T cell receptor beta chain comes out of a study of cytomegalovirus exposure and HLA in healthy donors. Study conclusions and caveats: There were reportedly fewer N-insertions in an Asian-associated ancestry cluster than the roughly 670-donor mean, in a later analysis.

The PCR used 60 Vbeta and 13 Jbeta primers. Some clones are missing from TCRdb's copy, which holds only in-frame ones; the method was immunoSEQ multiplex PCR. The sample has 180,000 or so clones, roughly 80% seen once; the top ten hold over 3%. Donors showed nominal health when sampled, although they likely had unrecorded immune exposures. V lost 5 bases and J lost 2, with 12 bases in between. This CDR3 spans 15 amino acids. Germline CDR1 LGHNA, CDR2 YSLEER. As concerns this clone: What it recognizes is unknown.

The chain has TRBV4-3 and TRBJ2-2; D gene ambiguous. The TCR was taken from a female donor in good health and CMV-seronegative. The sample taken for sequencing was PBMCs. The CDR3 DNA follows: TGCGCCAGCAGCGTACTCACTCTTAACACCGGGGAGCTGTTTTTT. This sequence encodes CASSVLTLNTGELFF.